These 2 T cell receptor beta chains were sequenced from one sample in a study of cytomegalovirus exposure and HLA in healthy donors. Both 60 Vbeta primers and 13 Jbeta primers went into the PCR. Generated by immunoSEQ multiplex PCR, the TCRdb table keeps only in-frame clones and is missing some. The table records more than 150,000 clones, around three quarters of them present only once. The sample taken for sequencing was PBMCs. The receptors come from a woman aged 45-59 years in good health and CMV-seropositive.

This rearrangement joins TRBV6-1 to TRBJ1-1, with D unclear. The CDR3 runs to 12 residues. CDR1 MNHNS and CDR2 SASEGT come from the germline V gene. V lost 5 bases and J lost 0, with 4 bases in between. In nucleotides, the CDR3 is TGTGCCAGCAGTCAGATGAACACTGAAGCTTTCTTT. Translation: CASSQMNTEAFF.

The V gene is TRBV28, the J gene TRBJ1-5, with 9 nucleotides matching TRBD1. J was trimmed by 3 bases and V by 5 bases; bases with no gene match: 2. Per the germline V gene, CDR1 is MDHEN and CDR2 is SYDVKM. This CDR3 is 14 amino acids long. The CDR3 nucleotides are TGTGCCAGCAGTACACAGGGGGCCAATCAGCCCCAGCATTTT. Translated, it gives CASSTQGANQPQHF.